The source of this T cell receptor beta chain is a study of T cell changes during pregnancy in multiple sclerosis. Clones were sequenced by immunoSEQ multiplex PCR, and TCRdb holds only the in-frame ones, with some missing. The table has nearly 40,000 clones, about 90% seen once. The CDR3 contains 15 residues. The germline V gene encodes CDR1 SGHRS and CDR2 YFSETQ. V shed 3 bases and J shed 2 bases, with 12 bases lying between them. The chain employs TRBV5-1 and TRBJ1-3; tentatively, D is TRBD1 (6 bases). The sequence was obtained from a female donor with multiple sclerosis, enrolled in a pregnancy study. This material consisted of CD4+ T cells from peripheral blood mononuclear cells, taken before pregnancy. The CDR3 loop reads CASSSQQGTGNTIYF. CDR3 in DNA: TGCGCCAGCAGCTCGCAGCAGGGGACTGGAAACACCATATATTTT.